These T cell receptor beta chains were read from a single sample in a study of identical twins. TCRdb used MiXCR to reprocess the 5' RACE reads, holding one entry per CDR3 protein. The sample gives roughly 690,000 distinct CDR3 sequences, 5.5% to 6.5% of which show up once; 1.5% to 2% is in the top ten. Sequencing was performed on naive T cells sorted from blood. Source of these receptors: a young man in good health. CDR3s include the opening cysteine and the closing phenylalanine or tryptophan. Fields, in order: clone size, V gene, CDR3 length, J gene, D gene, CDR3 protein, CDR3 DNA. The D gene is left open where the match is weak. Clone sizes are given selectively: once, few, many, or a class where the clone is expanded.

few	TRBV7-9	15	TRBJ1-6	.	CASSSWGSGNSPLHF	TGTGCCAGCAGCTCGTGGGGCTCGGGGAATTCACCCCTCCACTTT
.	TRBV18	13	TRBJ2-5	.	CASSPLGSETQYF	TGTGCCAGCTCACCACTAGGATCGGAGACCCAGTACTTC
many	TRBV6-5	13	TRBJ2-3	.	CASSYGRTDTQYF	TGTGCCAGCAGTTACGGCCGCACAGATACGCAGTATTTT
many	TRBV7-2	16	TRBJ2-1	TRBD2	CASSSFGTSGYNEQFF	TGTGCCAGCAGCTCATTTGGGACTAGCGGATACAATGAGCAGTTCTTC
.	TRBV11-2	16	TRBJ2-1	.	CASSHNLGGGHVEQFF	TGTGCCAGCAGCCATAATTTAGGGGGAGGGCACGTTGAGCAGTTCTTC
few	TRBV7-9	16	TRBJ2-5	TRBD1	CASSFWAGTEERTQYF	TGTGCCAGCAGCTTTTGGGCCGGGACAGAGGAACGGACCCAGTACTTC
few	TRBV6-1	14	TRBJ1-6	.	CASSGTWDDSPLHF	TGTGCCAGTTCCGGGACGTGGGACGATTCACCCCTCCACTTT
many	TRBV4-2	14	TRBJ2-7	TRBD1	CASSPFGQGYEQYF	TGTGCCAGCAGCCCGTTTGGACAGGGTTACGAGCAGTACTTC
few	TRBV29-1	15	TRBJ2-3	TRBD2	CSVFGREWSTDTQYF	TGCAGCGTCTTTGGGCGGGAGTGGAGCACAGATACGCAGTATTTT
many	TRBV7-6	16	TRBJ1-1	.	CASSSRGLDRNTEAFF	TGTGCCAGCAGCTCCCGAGGCTTAGACAGGAATACTGAAGCTTTCTTT
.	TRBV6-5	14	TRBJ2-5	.	CASSYGGLQETQYF	TGTGCCAGCAGTTACGGGGGCTTACAAGAGACCCAGTACTTC
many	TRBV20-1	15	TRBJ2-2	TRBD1	CSVPDRGTNTGELFF	TGCAGTGTCCCGGACAGGGGGACGAACACCGGGGAGCTGTTTTTT
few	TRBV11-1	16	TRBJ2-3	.	CASSASPGQSTDTQYF	TGTGCCAGCAGCGCTAGCCCGGGACAAAGCACAGATACGCAGTATTTT
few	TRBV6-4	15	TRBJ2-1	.	CASSPTGVPYNEQFF	TGTGCCAGCAGTCCTACGGGAGTCCCCTACAATGAGCAGTTCTTC
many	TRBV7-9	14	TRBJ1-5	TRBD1	CASSLGGGLQPQHF	TGTGCCAGCAGCTTGGGAGGGGGCCTGCAGCCCCAGCATTTT
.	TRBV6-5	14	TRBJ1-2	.	CASSYAGMPYGYTF	TGTGCCAGCAGTTACGCCGGGATGCCCTATGGCTACACCTTC
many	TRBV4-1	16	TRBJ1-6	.	CASSQGPVGRNSPLHF	TGCGCCAGCAGCCAAGGCCCTGTGGGCCGAAATTCACCCCTCCACTTT
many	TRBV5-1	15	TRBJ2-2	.	CASSFGPASTGELFF	TGCGCCAGCAGCTTCGGGCCAGCGTCCACCGGGGAGCTGTTTTTT
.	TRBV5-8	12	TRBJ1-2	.	CASSLYRDGYTF	TGTGCCAGCAGCTTATACAGGGATGGCTACACCTTC
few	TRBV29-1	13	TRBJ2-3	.	CSAGRVLTDTQYF	TGCAGCGCCGGACGGGTCCTCACAGATACGCAGTATTTT
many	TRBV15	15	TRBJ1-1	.	CATSRAAGLNTEAFF	TGTGCCACCAGCAGAGCTGCAGGCCTGAACACTGAAGCTTTCTTT
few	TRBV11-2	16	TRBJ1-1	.	CASSLPLTSPNTEAFF	TGTGCCAGCAGCCTTCCCCTGACCTCCCCGAACACTGAAGCTTTCTTT
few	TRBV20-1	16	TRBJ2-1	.	CSAYLDGLSSYNEQFF	TGCAGTGCCTACCTCGACGGGCTCAGCTCCTACAATGAGCAGTTCTTC
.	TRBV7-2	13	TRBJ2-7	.	CASSLLRIHEQYF	TGTGCCAGCAGCTTGCTTCGTATCCACGAGCAGTACTTC
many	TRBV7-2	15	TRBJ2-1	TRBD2	CASSLMSGAFNEQFF	TGTGCCAGCAGCTTAATGAGCGGGGCTTTTAATGAGCAGTTCTTC
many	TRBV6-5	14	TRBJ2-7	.	CASSYSGTPSEQYF	TGTGCCAGCAGTTACTCGGGGACTCCCTCCGAGCAGTACTTC
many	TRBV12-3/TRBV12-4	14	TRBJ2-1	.	CASSRDGSYNEQFF	TGTGCCAGCAGCCGGGACGGCTCCTACAATGAGCAGTTCTTC
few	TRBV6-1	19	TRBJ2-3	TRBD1	CASSGGRDSRLFSTDTQYF	TGTGCCAGCAGTGGCGGCCGGGACAGCCGCCTCTTTAGCACAGATACGCAGTATTTT
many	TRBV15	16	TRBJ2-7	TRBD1	CATSNRQGLISYEQYF	TGTGCCACCAGCAACAGACAGGGCCTTATATCCTACGAGCAGTACTTC
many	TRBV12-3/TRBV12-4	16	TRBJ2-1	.	CASTPSGQGFYNEQFF	TGTGCCAGCACGCCATCGGGACAAGGTTTTTACAATGAGCAGTTCTTC
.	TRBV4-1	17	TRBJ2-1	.	CASTYWDAESSYNEQFF	TGCGCCAGTACCTACTGGGACGCCGAGAGCTCCTACAATGAGCAGTTCTTC
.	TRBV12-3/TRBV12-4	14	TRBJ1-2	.	CASSLGGQAYGYTF	TGTGCCAGCAGTTTAGGGGGACAAGCCTATGGCTACACCTTC
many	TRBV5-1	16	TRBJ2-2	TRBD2	CASSILAGTNTGELFF	TGCGCCAGCAGCATCCTAGCGGGGACGAACACCGGGGAGCTGTTTTTT
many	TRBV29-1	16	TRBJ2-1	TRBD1	CSVHFSGTGKYNEQFF	TGCAGCGTCCATTTCTCCGGGACAGGGAAATACAATGAGCAGTTCTTC
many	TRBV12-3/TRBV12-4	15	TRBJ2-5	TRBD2	CASNNRTGLPETQYF	TGTGCCAGCAATAACAGGACGGGACTACCGGAGACCCAGTACTTC
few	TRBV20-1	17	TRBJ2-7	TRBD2	CSAKVPGAGGHSYEQYF	TGCAGTGCTAAGGTCCCTGGGGCGGGAGGCCACTCCTACGAGCAGTACTTC
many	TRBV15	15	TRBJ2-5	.	CATSRASTLGETQYF	TGTGCCACCAGCAGAGCCTCCACACTGGGTGAGACCCAGTACTTC
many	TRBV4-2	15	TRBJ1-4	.	CASSPLGETNEKLFF	TGTGCCAGCAGCCCCCTAGGGGAAACTAATGAAAAACTGTTTTTT
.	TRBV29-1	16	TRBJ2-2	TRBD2	CSVEDGLAGVTGELFF	TGCAGCGTTGAAGACGGCCTAGCGGGAGTCACCGGGGAGCTGTTTTTT
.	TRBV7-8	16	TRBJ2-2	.	CASSLALQGKSGELFF	TGTGCCAGCAGCTTAGCGCTGCAGGGGAAGTCCGGGGAGCTGTTTTTT
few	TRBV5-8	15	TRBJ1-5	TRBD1	CASSLYFTGDQPQHF	TGTGCCAGCAGCTTGTACTTCACAGGGGATCAGCCCCAGCATTTT
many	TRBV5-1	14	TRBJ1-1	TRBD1	CASSLVPLDREAFF	TGCGCCAGCAGCTTGGTCCCCTTGGACAGGGAGGCTTTCTTT
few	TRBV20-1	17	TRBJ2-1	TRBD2	CSARDPTPGLHYNEQFF	TGCAGTGCTAGAGATCCTACCCCGGGACTACACTACAATGAGCAGTTCTTC
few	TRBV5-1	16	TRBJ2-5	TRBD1	CASSPTQGAFIETQYF	TGCGCCAGCAGCCCAACACAGGGGGCTTTTATTGAGACCCAGTACTTC
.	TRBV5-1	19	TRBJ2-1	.	CASSLEGVGLARSYNEQFF	TGCGCCAGCAGCTTGGAAGGGGTAGGTCTAGCCCGTTCCTACAATGAGCAGTTCTTC
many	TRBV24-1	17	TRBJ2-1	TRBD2	CATSDSSRLAGVHEQFF	TGTGCCACCAGTGATTCGTCTAGACTAGCGGGAGTGCATGAGCAGTTCTTC
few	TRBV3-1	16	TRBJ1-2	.	CASSPGVTGYNYGYTF	TGTGCCAGCAGCCCCGGAGTTACAGGGTATAACTATGGCTACACCTTC
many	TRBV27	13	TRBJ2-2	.	CASSLIRVGELFF	TGTGCCAGCAGTTTAATCCGGGTGGGGGAGCTGTTTTTT
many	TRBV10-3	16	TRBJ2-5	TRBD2	CAISGSSGRAPETQYF	TGTGCCATCAGTGGATCTAGCGGGAGGGCTCCGGAGACCCAGTACTTC